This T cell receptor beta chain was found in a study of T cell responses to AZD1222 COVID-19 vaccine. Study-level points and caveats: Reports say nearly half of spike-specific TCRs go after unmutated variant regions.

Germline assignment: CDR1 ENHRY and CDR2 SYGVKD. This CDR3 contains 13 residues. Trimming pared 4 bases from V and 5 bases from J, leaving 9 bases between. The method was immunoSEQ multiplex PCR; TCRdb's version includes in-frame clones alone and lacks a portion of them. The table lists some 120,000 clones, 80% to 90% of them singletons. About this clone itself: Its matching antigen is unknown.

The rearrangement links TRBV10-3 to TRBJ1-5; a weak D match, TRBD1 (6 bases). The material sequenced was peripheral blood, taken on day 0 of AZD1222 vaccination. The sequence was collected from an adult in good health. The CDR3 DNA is TGTGCCATCAGTGTCGCAGGGGATCAGCCCCAGCATTTT. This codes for CAISVAGDQPQHF.